This T cell receptor beta chain comes out of a study of blood T cell repertoires in COVID-19. Whole-study context: Researchers got acute and convalescent COVID-19 samples from the United States, Italy and Spain. T cells, B-cell-depleted T cells, or PBMCs provided the cDNA or gDNA that served as material.

The CDR3 runs to 17 residues. The germline V gene has CDR1 SGHRS and CDR2 YFSETQ. J gave up 1 base and V 0 bases, and 9 bases lay outside the gene matches. The protocol was immunoSEQ multiplex PCR, while the TCRdb copy is restricted to in-frame clones and leaves out a portion. This sample yields 300,000 to 350,000 clones, of which around 90% are seen a single time; roughly 9.9% belongs to the top ten. The chain is built from TRBV5-1 and TRBJ1-1, with TRBD1 matching over 7 bases. The sample taken for sequencing was peripheral blood. This receptor was obtained from a young man with COVID-19, enrolled during active disease. CDR3 region: CASSLAGRGRKNTEAFF. CDR3 bases: TGCGCCAGCAGCTTGGCCGGGAGGGGGCGTAAGAACACTGAAGCTTTCTTT.